This TCR beta chain was recorded in a study of blood T cell repertoires in COVID-19. Under the authors' procedure: Amplified reference gene primers provided the basis for estimating nucleated cell counts. The table came from immunoSEQ multiplex PCR; TCRdb's copy has only in-frame clones and leaves some out. That table supplies the V and J calls and clone size; D and trimming were determined from the DNA. The repertoire holds roughly 260,000 clones, with approximately 86% as singletons. This clone came up once. Between the trimmed V and J ends, which lost 5 bases and 5 bases, there was a span of 10 bases. The CDR3 contains 13 residues. CDR1 is SGHTA, CDR2 FQGTGA, per germline.

The chain links TRBV7-3 to TRBJ1-5; D is possibly TRBD1 (5 bases). The receptor comes from a young woman with acute COVID-19. Sample: PBMCs or T cells enriched from blood (not recorded which). The CDR3 nucleotides read TGTGCCAGCAGCCTTGGGGGGGATCAGCCCCAGCATTTT. Protein: CASSLGGDQPQHF.